Each of the 4 T cell receptor beta chains below was sequenced from the same sample in a study of shared clonotypes between healthy human individuals. Some clones are missing from TCRdb's copy, which holds only in-frame ones; the method was immunoSEQ multiplex PCR. The sample shows roughly 500,000 clones, approximately 95% of them seen only once. Sequencing was done on a sample of naive CD4+ T cells sorted from blood. Subset denoted: CD45RA+ positively selected. These receptors were collected from a woman aged 25 to 39 in good health.

The chain is built from TRBV18 and TRBJ2-1, with D unresolved. Trimming took 3 bases from V and 6 from J, leaving 9 bases between them. Germline V lookup: CDR1 KGHSH, CDR2 LQKENI. The CDR3 runs 13 residues. In nucleotides, the CDR3 is TGTGCCAGCTCACCGTCGGGTATCAATGAGCAGTTCTTC. Protein sequence: CASSPSGINEQFF.

The table lists this clone with a few counts. The chain recombines TRBV5-5 with TRBJ2-7; TRBD1 aligns across 7 bases. J lost 6 bases, V lost 3 bases, and 12 bases had no gene match. The germline V gene has CDR1 SGHKS and CDR2 YYEKEE (reference sequence). The CDR3 covers 15 residues. CDR3 in amino acids: CASSSVVTGPIEQYF. The CDR3 DNA is TGTGCCAGCAGCTCGGTTGTGACAGGGCCTATCGAGCAGTACTTC.

The chain carries TRBV27 and TRBJ2-3, with no clear D. CDR3 length: 13 residues. V dropped 4 bases and J dropped 6 bases, with 11 bases sitting between them. The germline gives CDR1 MNHEY, CDR2 SMNVEV (reference sequence). In DNA form, the CDR3 reads TGTGCCAGCAGTTCCCCCCCCACCGATACGCAGTATTTT. It translates to CASSSPPTDTQYF.

The chain combines TRBV5-1 with TRBJ2-7; tentative D call: TRBD1 (5 bases). The V gene's germline CDR1 is SGHRS and CDR2 YFSETQ. Between the trimmed V and J ends, which lost 1 base and 6 bases, there was a span of 11 bases. The CDR3 runs 13 residues. The CDR3 DNA reads TGCGCCAGCAGCTTGACAGGTTTCGGCGAGCAGTACTTC. It translates to CASSLTGFGEQYF.